This TCR beta chain is from a study of T cell repertoires in cytomegalovirus infection (dated by TCRdb to 2018 to 2020). Notes on the research overall: Peptide stimulations targeted recently identified HLA-C-restricted CMV epitopes, whose presentation resists viral immunomodulation, together with well-studied HLA-B-restricted epitopes. The HLA type of each donor mattered for the analysis, because public TCR beta signatures pointed to carriage of CMV infection along with the matching HLA type. The investigation overall reported the following: Carriers of CMV infection plus the relevant HLA type were discriminated by the cumulative frequency of public TCR beta family members in the study cohort and in an independent 352-donor cohort. The ex vivo response was dominated by HLA-C-restricted CMV-specific TCR beta clonotypes, which also provided the single most frequent clonotype in two of eight donors.

A distance of 10 bases separates the germline ends of V and J, which lose 7 bases and 0 bases respectively. From cysteine to phenylalanine, the CDR3 is 13 amino acids long. CDR3 DNA is the only sequence kept; it has 39 bases, read in frame from the first base. CDR1 SGHVS and CDR2 FNYEAQ are derived from the germline V gene. This clonotype was detected a few times. The antigen it recognizes is unknown. It has no much larger one-base neighbor in the sample; base qualities were not kept. The instrument was an Illumina HiSeq 1500. TCRdb itself trimmed the public reads at Q25 with fastp, ran MiXCR and retained productive beta chains. Each CDR3 protein gets just one entry, which takes the most common genes and DNA from the rows behind it. This sample gives around 570,000 distinct CDR3 sequences in total; just under 40% of them show up just once. More than 40% of the sample is held by the ten biggest clonotypes.

The treatment or condition label here, explained by the study, means: in vitro stimulation with specific CMV peptide epitopes to enrich CMV-specific T cells. The sequence derives from a human donor in good health (CMV status not recorded). Some clones in this sample may be carry-over from other donors' samples. The chain is assembled from TRBV7-6 and TRBJ2-7, with the D gene not confidently named. Sequenced material: cultured PBMCs, taken from culture after CMV antigen stimulation. The CDR3: CASKARSSYEQYF. The DNA reads TGTGCCAGCAAAGCTAGAAGCTCCTACGAGCAGTACTTC.